The clone carrying this T cell receptor (beta chain) was detected a few times. Its specificity is not known. Original processing methods: A typical sample had some 96,000 TCRs, with about 20,000 to 690,600 overall. TCRdb processed the RACE reads anew with MiXCR; each CDR3 protein has one entry. The V and J calls were determined by TCRdb, not by the authors. The table has 80,000 to 100,000 distinct CDR3 sequences, under 15% seen once; the top ten hold 2.1%. The sample is drawn from a study of human T cells and chemical hapten exposure. Study-wide context: Patients had diphenylcyclopropenone applied to the scalp weekly throughout the approximately 22-week study. Study-wide points: A positive correlation with patch test score was found for PT1 expanded TCR counts.

Time point noted: patch test 1, 2 weeks after DPC sensitization. Treatment meaning: therapeutic diphenylcyclopropenone sensitization with weekly scalp DPC. The sequence was collected from a woman aged 40 to 50 with alopecia areata. Some clones in this sample may be carry-over from other donors' samples. Source: whole blood, taken in connection with sensitization to the hapten diphenylcyclopropenone (DPC).

For the CDR3, the DNA is TGTGCCAGCAGCGAAGTTTTCTTAGCGGGTCAAGAGACCCAGTACTTC. Translation: CASSEVFLAGQETQYF. The rearrangement uses TRBV11-2 and TRBJ2-5; 7 bases match TRBD2. CDR1 is SGHAT and CDR2 is FQNNGV in the germline V gene. J was trimmed by 2 bases and V by 5 bases; bases with no gene match: 11. The CDR3 has 16 amino acids.